The source of this T cell receptor (beta chain) is a study of CD8+CD57+ T cells in acquired aplastic anemia. J gave up 6 bases and V 5 bases, and 10 bases lay outside the gene matches. CDR1 SGHVS and CDR2 FQNEAQ come from the germline V gene. The CDR3 length is 14 residues. Both TCR beta VDJ combination and CDR3 sequence profiling were carried out. Genomic DNA was the template for this profiling. One entry per CDR3 protein, called by TCRdb with MiXCR from the reads. The top ten clones hold roughly 13% of a sample with around 180,000 distinct CDR3 sequences, 48% of them seen once. A word on this clonotype: As yet, its antigen is unknown.

Whole-study results and caveats: Researchers report that some 31 CD8+ CDR3 sequences appeared in both patients and controls.

Patients chosen for sequencing had CD8+CD57+ cells that had expanded, as shown by flow cytometry. This chain links TRBV7-8 with TRBJ2-7; TRBD1 agrees at 7 bases. The receptor's source is a human donor with aplastic anemia. Sequenced material: sorted CD4+, CD8+, or CD8+CD57+ T cells (not recorded which) from PBMCs. CDR3 nucleotide sequence: TGTGCCAGCAGCCGTGACAGGGATGCTAGCGAGCAGTACTTC. It specifies CASSRDRDASEQYF.